The rows below give T cell receptor beta chains drawn from one sample of a study of response to subunit inactivated influenza vaccine. A single record per CDR3 protein comes from TCRdb applying MiXCR to the RT-PCR reads. The sample comprises 500,000 to 750,000 distinct CDR3 sequences, 12% to 15% of which are singletons, and around 10% rests with the top ten. Sequencing was performed on PBMCs from blood, taken 11 to 12 days after vaccination. The receptor source for this set is a man aged 50-60 years who received an inactivated influenza vaccine. Both conserved end residues are part of each CDR3. The order of the fields is clone size, V gene, J gene, D gene, CDR3 DNA, CDR3 protein. The D gene is left open where the match is weak. The listing skips clone size in some rows; elsewhere it reads once, few, many or a size class.

clone size: -
V gene: TRBV6-5
J gene: TRBJ2-3
D gene: -
CDR3 DNA: TGTGCCAGCAGTTACCTCCAAGGGGAGGATACGCAGTATTTT
CDR3 protein: CASSYLQGEDTQYF

clone size: few
V gene: TRBV20-1
J gene: TRBJ1-1
D gene: -
CDR3 DNA: TGCAGTGCTAGAGTGAGAGGAAGGGTCCACACTGAAGCTTTCTTT
CDR3 protein: CSARVRGRVHTEAFF

clone size: few
V gene: TRBV7-7
J gene: TRBJ1-4
D gene: -
CDR3 DNA: TGTGCTAGCAGCCAAACAAGGTTGGAAAAACTGTTTTTT
CDR3 protein: CASSQTRLEKLFF

clone size: few
V gene: TRBV20-1
J gene: TRBJ2-1
D gene: TRBD1
CDR3 DNA: TGCAGTGCCCCGGGACAGTCCGCTGAGCAGTTCTTC
CDR3 protein: CSAPGQSAEQFF

clone size: -
V gene: TRBV5-6
J gene: TRBJ2-5
D gene: TRBD2
CDR3 DNA: TGTGCCAGCAGCTTGGTGACTAGCGGGATGGGAGAGACCCAGTACTTC
CDR3 protein: CASSLVTSGMGETQYF

clone size: few
V gene: TRBV3-1
J gene: TRBJ2-4
D gene: TRBD1
CDR3 DNA: TGTGCCAGCAGCCAGGTGACAGGGCTCCTAGCCAAAAACATTCAGTACTTC
CDR3 protein: CASSQVTGLLAKNIQYF

clone size: few
V gene: TRBV12-3/TRBV12-4
J gene: TRBJ1-2
D gene: TRBD1
CDR3 DNA: TGTGCCAGCAACCCGACAGGGGAATTTCATGGCTACACCTTC
CDR3 protein: CASNPTGEFHGYTF

clone size: -
V gene: TRBV4-3
J gene: TRBJ2-7
D gene: TRBD2
CDR3 DNA: TGCGCCAGCAGCCAAAGGACGGGAGGGCCGAGCGAGCAGTACTTC
CDR3 protein: CASSQRTGGPSEQYF

clone size: -
V gene: TRBV7-2
J gene: TRBJ2-5
D gene: -
CDR3 DNA: TGTGCCAGCAGCTTTGCAAGTATAGGGGAGCTGGGTCAAGAGACCCAGTACTTC
CDR3 protein: CASSFASIGELGQETQYF

clone size: -
V gene: TRBV7-8
J gene: TRBJ2-2
D gene: -
CDR3 DNA: TGTGCCAGCAGCGAAAAGGGTCCCACCGGGGAGCTGTTTTTT
CDR3 protein: CASSEKGPTGELFF

clone size: many
V gene: TRBV12-3/TRBV12-4
J gene: TRBJ2-3
D gene: TRBD1
CDR3 DNA: TGTGCCAGCAGGCCCAATGGTCGGGACAGGGGAACAGATACGCAGTATTTT
CDR3 protein: CASRPNGRDRGTDTQYF

clone size: -
V gene: TRBV10-3
J gene: TRBJ1-4
D gene: -
CDR3 DNA: TGTGCCATCAGTGACCAAGGGGGAAAACTGTTTTTT
CDR3 protein: CAISDQGGKLFF

clone size: -
V gene: TRBV5-1
J gene: TRBJ2-5
D gene: TRBD2
CDR3 DNA: TGCGCCAGCAGCTTGGTACTAGCGGGGGGTACGCAAGAGACCCAGTACTTC
CDR3 protein: CASSLVLAGGTQETQYF

clone size: few
V gene: TRBV4-1
J gene: TRBJ2-5
D gene: TRBD2
CDR3 DNA: TGCGCCAGCAGCCAAGCGGTTCTGGCGGGGGGCCAAGAGACCCAGTACTTC
CDR3 protein: CASSQAVLAGGQETQYF

clone size: few
V gene: TRBV5-1
J gene: TRBJ2-6
D gene: TRBD1
CDR3 DNA: TGCGCCAGCAGCTTAAAGACAGGGGCCGCCCTCGGGGCCAACGTCCTGACTTTC
CDR3 protein: CASSLKTGAALGANVLTF

clone size: -
V gene: TRBV7-2
J gene: TRBJ1-1
D gene: -
CDR3 DNA: TGTGCCAGCAGCCTTCCCTCCTTTGAAGCTTTCTTT
CDR3 protein: CASSLPSFEAFF

clone size: few
V gene: TRBV12-3/TRBV12-4
J gene: TRBJ2-7
D gene: -
CDR3 DNA: TGTGCCAGCACTAGGGCAGGGTCCTACGAGCAGTACTTC
CDR3 protein: CASTRAGSYEQYF

clone size: many
V gene: TRBV15
J gene: TRBJ2-1
D gene: -
CDR3 DNA: TGTGCCACCAGCGGCAGTCTCAGGGATGGCATTAACAATGAGCAGTTCTTC
CDR3 protein: CATSGSLRDGINNEQFF

clone size: few
V gene: TRBV7-6
J gene: TRBJ2-1
D gene: -
CDR3 DNA: TGTGCCAGCAGCCAACAGGGTCAGTTCTACAATGAGCAGTTCTTC
CDR3 protein: CASSQQGQFYNEQFF

clone size: few
V gene: TRBV20-1
J gene: TRBJ2-4
D gene: -
CDR3 DNA: TGCAGTGCTAGAGACGGGACAAGGGCGGATAACATTCAGTACTTC
CDR3 protein: CSARDGTRADNIQYF

clone size: few
V gene: TRBV15
J gene: TRBJ2-5
D gene: -
CDR3 DNA: TGTGCCACCAGCAGAGACCGGGGCCCAAAAGCAGGAGAGACCCAGTACTTC
CDR3 protein: CATSRDRGPKAGETQYF

clone size: -
V gene: TRBV6-5
J gene: TRBJ2-7
D gene: TRBD2
CDR3 DNA: TGTGCCAGCAGTTACTCAGGGACTAGACCCTACGAGCAGTACTTC
CDR3 protein: CASSYSGTRPYEQYF

clone size: -
V gene: TRBV7-3
J gene: TRBJ2-7
D gene: TRBD2
CDR3 DNA: TGTGCCAGCAGCTTTACTAGCGTCGGCGAGCAGTACTTC
CDR3 protein: CASSFTSVGEQYF

clone size: -
V gene: TRBV19
J gene: TRBJ2-7
D gene: TRBD1
CDR3 DNA: TGTGCTACGAGGGGGACAGGGGGCTACGAGCAGTACTTC
CDR3 protein: CATRGTGGYEQYF

clone size: many
V gene: TRBV10-3
J gene: TRBJ1-5
D gene: -
CDR3 DNA: TGTGCCATCAGTGAGTCCGGTGATCAGCCCCAGCATTTT
CDR3 protein: CAISESGDQPQHF

clone size: few
V gene: TRBV20-1
J gene: TRBJ2-1
D gene: TRBD1
CDR3 DNA: TGCAGTGCTAGGGACGGACAGGGGGGAGATGAGCAGTTCTTC
CDR3 protein: CSARDGQGGDEQFF

clone size: many
V gene: TRBV3-1
J gene: TRBJ2-7
D gene: -
CDR3 DNA: TGTGCCAGCAGCCCTCCACAGTCTTACGAGCAGTACTTC
CDR3 protein: CASSPPQSYEQYF

clone size: few
V gene: TRBV5-1
J gene: TRBJ2-2
D gene: -
CDR3 DNA: TGCGCCAGCAGCTTGCTCGGGAATCGGGAGCTGTTTTTT
CDR3 protein: CASSLLGNRELFF

clone size: -
V gene: TRBV7-2
J gene: TRBJ2-1
D gene: -
CDR3 DNA: TGTGCCAGCAGGTCTACCTACAATGAGCAGTTCTTC
CDR3 protein: CASRSTYNEQFF

clone size: few
V gene: TRBV7-9
J gene: TRBJ1-2
D gene: TRBD1
CDR3 DNA: TGTGCCAGCAGCTATCCCCCCGGGACAGGGTATGGCTACACCTTC
CDR3 protein: CASSYPPGTGYGYTF

clone size: -
V gene: TRBV12-3/TRBV12-4
J gene: TRBJ2-7
D gene: -
CDR3 DNA: TGTGCCAGCAGTTTAAGGGGGAAACAGGGCTACTACGAGCAGTACTTC
CDR3 protein: CASSLRGKQGYYEQYF

clone size: -
V gene: TRBV5-1
J gene: TRBJ2-4
D gene: -
CDR3 DNA: TGCGCCAGCAGCTTGATCCCAGGGGAAGTTCAGTACTTC
CDR3 protein: CASSLIPGEVQYF

clone size: few
V gene: TRBV4-1
J gene: TRBJ2-1
D gene: TRBD2
CDR3 DNA: TGCGCCAGCAGCCAAGTGCTAGCGGTCACCCTACGGAATGAGCAGTTCTTC
CDR3 protein: CASSQVLAVTLRNEQFF

clone size: -
V gene: TRBV5-4
J gene: TRBJ2-7
D gene: -
CDR3 DNA: TGTGCCAGCAGCTTCCTCGGGACACTCCCCTACGAGCAGTACTTC
CDR3 protein: CASSFLGTLPYEQYF

clone size: -
V gene: TRBV20-1
J gene: TRBJ1-1
D gene: -
CDR3 DNA: TGCAGTGCTAGAGCGACTGAAGCTTTCTTT
CDR3 protein: CSARATEAFF

clone size: few
V gene: TRBV5-1
J gene: TRBJ2-5
D gene: -
CDR3 DNA: TGCGCCAGCAGTCGCAGGGGGGATCAGCAAGAGACCCAGTACTTC
CDR3 protein: CASSRRGDQQETQYF

clone size: -
V gene: TRBV11-3
J gene: TRBJ2-3
D gene: TRBD2
CDR3 DNA: TGTGCCAGCAGCCTCGTAGCGGGAAGCGGCGCAGATACGCAGTATTTT
CDR3 protein: CASSLVAGSGADTQYF

clone size: few
V gene: TRBV29-1
J gene: TRBJ2-5
D gene: -
CDR3 DNA: TGCAGCGTTTCCCCCCTGACAGGTTCCCAAGAGACCCAGTACTTC
CDR3 protein: CSVSPLTGSQETQYF

clone size: many
V gene: TRBV12-3/TRBV12-4
J gene: TRBJ2-1
D gene: -
CDR3 DNA: TGTGCCAGCAGTTTGGGTGATTCCCCGAACAATGAGCAGTTCTTC
CDR3 protein: CASSLGDSPNNEQFF

clone size: few
V gene: TRBV6-1
J gene: TRBJ2-5
D gene: TRBD2
CDR3 DNA: TGTGCCAGCAGGGGAGAAGCGGGGGGTACAGAGACCCAGTACTTC
CDR3 protein: CASRGEAGGTETQYF

clone size: few
V gene: TRBV29-1
J gene: TRBJ2-3
D gene: -
CDR3 DNA: TGCAGCGTTAATTACGGACTATTGGATACGCAGTATTTT
CDR3 protein: CSVNYGLLDTQYF

clone size: few
V gene: TRBV29-1
J gene: TRBJ2-7
D gene: -
CDR3 DNA: TGCAGCGTAAGACAGTCCTACGAGCAGTACTTC
CDR3 protein: CSVRQSYEQYF

clone size: few
V gene: TRBV28
J gene: TRBJ2-7
D gene: TRBD2
CDR3 DNA: TGTGCCAGCAGAAGGACTAGCGGGATCCACGAGCAGTACTTC
CDR3 protein: CASRRTSGIHEQYF

clone size: -
V gene: TRBV20-1
J gene: TRBJ2-3
D gene: -
CDR3 DNA: TGCAGTGCTCAGGACTCTCGTGGGGCAGATACGCAGTATTTT
CDR3 protein: CSAQDSRGADTQYF

clone size: many
V gene: TRBV4-1
J gene: TRBJ1-1
D gene: TRBD1
CDR3 DNA: TGCGCCAGCAGCCAAGTGAAAACAGGGGGGAGGAACACTGAAGCTTTCTTT
CDR3 protein: CASSQVKTGGRNTEAFF

clone size: -
V gene: TRBV28
J gene: TRBJ2-6
D gene: -
CDR3 DNA: TGTGCCAGCAGCCTCCTGAAGGGTGGGGCCAACGTCCTGACTTTC
CDR3 protein: CASSLLKGGANVLTF

clone size: -
V gene: TRBV18
J gene: TRBJ1-1
D gene: -
CDR3 DNA: TGTGCCAGCTCACCGACGGTCTTGAACACTGAAGCTTTCTTT
CDR3 protein: CASSPTVLNTEAFF

clone size: few
V gene: TRBV10-3
J gene: TRBJ2-2
D gene: -
CDR3 DNA: TGTGCCATCAGTGAGTCGACTTTCACCGGGGAGCTGTTTTTT
CDR3 protein: CAISESTFTGELFF

clone size: few
V gene: TRBV6-2/TRBV6-3
J gene: TRBJ1-1
D gene: -
CDR3 DNA: TGTGCCAGCAGTCGGTGGGGCACTGAAGCTTTCTTT
CDR3 protein: CASSRWGTEAFF